This is a list of T cell receptor beta chains from one sample in a study of T cells in localized non-small cell lung cancer. Libraries were prepared by immunoSEQ multiplex PCR; TCRdb keeps only in-frame clonotypes and omits some of them. The table includes thousands of clones, approximately 25% detected once. Specimen: normal lung tissue next to the tumor, collected before any cancer treatment. These receptors were collected from a male donor aged 60 or older with stage I lung adenocarcinoma. The CDR3 runs from the conserved cysteine through the conserved F or W. The D gene is left open where the match is weak. Part of the rows lack a size; the others show once, few, many or a class for expanded clones.

V	size	D	J	DNA	CDR3
TRBV4-1	many	.	TRBJ1-2	TGCGCCAGCAGCTTCGGGTACTATGGCTACACCTTC	CASSFGYYGYTF
TRBV30	.	TRBD1	TRBJ1-4	TGTGCCTGGAGGGAAACAGGGGGCGGTGAAAAACTGTTTTTT	CAWRETGGGEKLFF
TRBV6-9	few	TRBD1	TRBJ2-1	TGTGCCAGCAGTTACGCCCGGGACAGGGGGCCCTCTAAGCAGTTCTTC	CASSYARDRGPSKQFF
TRBV6-8	few	.	TRBJ2-7	TGTGCCAGCAGTTACGCCTCTAGTAACAGCCTCTACGAGCAGTACTTC	CASSYASSNSLYEQYF
TRBV1	.	.	TRBJ2-1	TGCGCCAGCAGCCCGATGGTTACTCCCGCCAATGAGCAGTTCTTC	CASSPMVTPANEQFF
TRBV6-8	large	TRBD1	TRBJ1-4	TGTGCCAGCCGTCAGGGGGGGAGAGGGCATGAAAAACTGTTTTTT	CASRQGGRGHEKLFF
TRBV23-1	.	TRBD1	TRBJ1-2	TGCGCCAGCAGTCAAGGGACAGGGCCGAGCTCTGGCTACACCTTC	CASSQGTGPSSGYTF
TRBV28	few	.	TRBJ1-2	TGTGCCAGCAGCCCACAGATCCCCTATGGCTACACCTTC	CASSPQIPYGYTF
TRBV7-5	few	.	TRBJ2-3	TGTGCCAGCAGCTTAGAGGGCCGGGGAGGCACAGATACGCAGTATTTT	CASSLEGRGGTDTQYF
TRBV19	.	.	TRBJ2-4	TGTGCCAGTAGTCTTGGGGCAGCCAAAAACATTCAGTACTTC	CASSLGAAKNIQYF
TRBV14	.	.	TRBJ2-5	TGTGCCAACAGCCAAGATAGATTAGGTGGGGCGCCGTACCAAGAGACCCAGTACTTC	CANSQDRLGGAPYQETQYF
TRBV28	few	.	TRBJ2-5	TGTGCCAGCAGCCCCCCGAGGGTAGCGAAAGAGACCCAGTACTTC	CASSPPRVAKETQYF
TRBV28	few	.	TRBJ2-1	TGTGCCAGCAAGGGCGGGGTGAGCTCCTACAATGAGCAGTTCTTC	CASKGGVSSYNEQFF
TRBV10-3	.	.	TRBJ1-2	TGTGCCATCAGTGTGTACGGGGAAGGTGGCTACACCTTC	CAISVYGEGGYTF
TRBV19	.	.	TRBJ1-4	TGTGCCAGTAGTATAGGGACTGCTGCAACTAATGAAAAACTGTTTTTT	CASSIGTAATNEKLFF
TRBV6-8	.	TRBD1	TRBJ1-6	TGTGCCAGCAGTGTCTGGGGGACAGAAGGTTCACCCCTCCACTTT	CASSVWGTEGSPLHF
TRBV6-8	.	TRBD1	TRBJ1-1	TGTGCCAGCGCCACCTGGGACAGGTTGAACACTGAAGCTTTCTTT	CASATWDRLNTEAFF
TRBV9	few	.	TRBJ1-4	TGTGCCAGCAGCCCTGGCGAGTATGAAAAACTGTTTTTT	CASSPGEYEKLFF
TRBV5-1	.	.	TRBJ2-2	TGCGCCAGCAGCTTGTTGGCCAGCTACACCGGGGAGCTGTTTTTT	CASSLLASYTGELFF
TRBV10-3	hyperexpanded	.	TRBJ1-1	TGTGCCATCAGTGAGTCTTGGTGGCCGGGAACTGAAGCTTTCTTT	CAISESWWPGTEAFF
TRBV11-3	.	TRBD1	TRBJ1-1	TGTGCCAGCAGCTCCGGGACAGGGGGCCTGAGGACTGAAGCTTTCTTT	CASSSGTGGLRTEAFF
TRBV28	few	.	TRBJ1-2	TGTGCCAGCAGGGAGAACAGGGACTATGGCTACACCTTC	CASRENRDYGYTF
TRBV9	.	TRBD2	TRBJ2-5	TGTGCCAGCAGCGCTTCGGGACTAACTAGACAAGAGACCCAGTACTTC	CASSASGLTRQETQYF
TRBV28	few	.	TRBJ2-4	TGTGCCAGCAGCCCCCCGCCTACAGGGACCAAAAACATTCAGTACTTC	CASSPPPTGTKNIQYF
TRBV11-3	.	.	TRBJ1-3	TGTGCCAGCAGCTATGCGGACCGATGGTCTGGAAACACCATATATTTT	CASSYADRWSGNTIYF
TRBV19	.	.	TRBJ1-4	TGTGCCAGTATCCCTCCGGGGGCCTCTAATGAAAAACTGTTTTTT	CASIPPGASNEKLFF
TRBV6-8	few	.	TRBJ2-1	TGTGCCAGCAGTTTCTACCTCCTAGGCAATGAGCAGTTCTTC	CASSFYLLGNEQFF
TRBV11-3	few	.	TRBJ2-5	TGTGCCAGCAGCCGTCGTGGGGGGTACCAAGAGACCCAGTACTTC	CASSRRGGYQETQYF
TRBV30	.	.	TRBJ2-7	TGTGCCTGGTCCATCGGTTCCGAGCAGTACTTC	CAWSIGSEQYF
TRBV11-3	large	.	TRBJ1-4	TGTGCCAGCAGCTCCGGGGTTGGCGACCCCAAGGTGTTTTTT	CASSSGVGDPKVFF
TRBV18	.	.	TRBJ1-2	TGTGCCAGCTCACCCCAGGGGCTCGAAGGCTACACCTTC	CASSPQGLEGYTF
TRBV19	large	.	TRBJ1-5	TGTGCCAGTAGTATAACAAATAACCAGGCCCAGCATTTT	CASSITNNQAQHF
TRBV11-3	medium-sized	.	TRBJ1-2	TGTGCCAGCAGCTTGCCCCAGGGGAGAGAGAGAGGCTACACCTTC	CASSLPQGRERGYTF
TRBV19	.	.	TRBJ1-3	TGTGCCAGTAGTATAGGGCATTCCTCTGGAAACACCATATATTTT	CASSIGHSSGNTIYF
TRBV10-2	.	.	TRBJ1-4	TGCGCCAGCAGTGATCTCGATGAAAAACTGTTTTTT	CASSDLDEKLFF
TRBV6-8	few	.	TRBJ2-3	TGTGCCAGCAGCCTCCTTTCCGGAACCACAGATACGCAGTATTTT	CASSLLSGTTDTQYF
TRBV6-8	medium-sized	.	TRBJ2-2	TGTGCCAGCAGTTACTCGCAGGGGCTTGGCACCGGGGAGCTGTTTTTT	CASSYSQGLGTGELFF
TRBV28	few	.	TRBJ1-2	TGTGCCAGCAGTTTAGTGGGTTATGGCTACACCTTC	CASSLVGYGYTF